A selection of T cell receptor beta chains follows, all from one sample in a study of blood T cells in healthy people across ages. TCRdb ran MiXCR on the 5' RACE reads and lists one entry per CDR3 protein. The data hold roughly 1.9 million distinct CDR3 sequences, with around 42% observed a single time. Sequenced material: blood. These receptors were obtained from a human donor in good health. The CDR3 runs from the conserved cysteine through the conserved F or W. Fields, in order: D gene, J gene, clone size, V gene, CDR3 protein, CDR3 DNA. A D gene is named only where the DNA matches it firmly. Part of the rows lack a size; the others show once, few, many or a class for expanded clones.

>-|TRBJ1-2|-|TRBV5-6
CASSLVAGSYTF
TGTGCCAGCAGCTTGGTCGCAGGGAGCTACACCTTC
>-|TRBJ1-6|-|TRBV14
CASSPIHRVPSPLHF
TGTGCCAGCAGCCCCATCCACAGGGTACCGTCGCCCCTCCACTTT
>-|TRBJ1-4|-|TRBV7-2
CASSPEGVEKLFF
TGTGCCAGCAGCCCAGAAGGGGTTGAAAAACTGTTTTTT
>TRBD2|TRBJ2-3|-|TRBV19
CASSTGLAGAIVNTQYF
TGTGCCAGTAGTACAGGACTAGCGGGGGCCATAGTGAATACGCAGTATTTT
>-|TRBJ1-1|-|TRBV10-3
CAINEGPNTEAFF
TGTGCCATCAACGAGGGGCCGAACACTGAAGCTTTCTTT
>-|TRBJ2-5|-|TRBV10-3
CAISEGGTDQGTQYF
TGTGCCATCAGTGAGGGAGGCACAGATCAAGGGACCCAGTACTTC
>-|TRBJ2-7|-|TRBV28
CASRVDGAKGSYEQYF
TGTGCCAGCAGGGTTGACGGGGCGAAGGGATCCTACGAGCAGTACTTC
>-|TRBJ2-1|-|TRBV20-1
CSAKYGSGGEQFF
TGCAGTGCCAAGTATGGTTCGGGCGGTGAGCAGTTCTTC
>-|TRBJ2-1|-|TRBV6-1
CASSEARGPFYNEQFF
TGTGCCAGCAGTGAAGCTCGGGGACCCTTCTACAATGAGCAGTTCTTC
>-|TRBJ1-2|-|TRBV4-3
CASSQKQGTYGYTF
TGCGCCAGCAGCCAGAAACAGGGAACCTATGGCTACACCTTC
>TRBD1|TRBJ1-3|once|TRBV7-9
CASSRDRVSGNTIYF
TGTGCCAGCAGCCGGGACAGGGTCTCTGGAAACACCATATATTTT
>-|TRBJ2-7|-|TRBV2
CANSVVGFRGEQYF
TGTGCCAACAGTGTGGTAGGGTTCAGGGGCGAGCAGTACTTC
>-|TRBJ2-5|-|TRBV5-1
CASSFTGTLEQETQYF
TGCGCCAGCAGCTTTACCGGGACACTCGAGCAAGAGACCCAGTACTTC
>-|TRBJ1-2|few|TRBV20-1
CSAPVGGAYGYTF
TGCAGTGCCCCCGTAGGGGGGGCGTATGGCTACACCTTC
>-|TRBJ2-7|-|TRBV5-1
CAKEDEQYF
TGCGCCAAGGAAGACGAGCAGTACTTC
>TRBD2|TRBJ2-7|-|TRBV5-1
CASSLGPSGETFSYEQYF
TGCGCCAGCAGCTTGGGACCTAGCGGGGAGACTTTCTCCTACGAGCAGTACTTC
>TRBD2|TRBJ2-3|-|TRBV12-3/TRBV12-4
CASSSGVAGGGDTQYF
TGTGCCAGCAGTAGTGGGGTAGCGGGGGGTGGAGATACGCAGTATTTT
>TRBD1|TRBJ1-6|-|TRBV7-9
CASSPRTGVSSPLHF
TGTGCCAGCAGCCCCAGGACAGGGGTTAGTTCACCCCTCCACTTT
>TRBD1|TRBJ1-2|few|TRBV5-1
CASSAGQGWNYGYTF
TGCGCCAGCAGCGCAGGACAGGGATGGAATTATGGCTACACCTTC
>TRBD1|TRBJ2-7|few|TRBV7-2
CASSAPRGGGQGVYEQYF
TGTGCCAGCAGCGCCCCCCGGGGAGGGGGACAGGGGGTCTACGAGCAGTACTTC
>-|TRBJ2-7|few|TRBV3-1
CASSQAPTVHLYEQYF
TGTGCCAGCAGCCAAGCCCCGACAGTACATCTCTACGAGCAGTACTTC
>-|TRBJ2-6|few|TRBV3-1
CASSQDRVAGANVLTF
TGTGCCAGCAGCCAAGATCGAGTAGCTGGGGCCAACGTCCTGACTTTC
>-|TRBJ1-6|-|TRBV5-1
CASSLAGYSPLHF
TGCGCCAGCAGCCTGGCGGGGTACTCACCCCTCCACTTT
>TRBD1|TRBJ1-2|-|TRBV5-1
CASSVVFGTGNYGYTF
TGCGCCAGCAGCGTTGTATTCGGGACAGGAAACTATGGCTACACCTTC
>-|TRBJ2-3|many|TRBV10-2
CASSEPGWSTDTQYF
TGCGCCAGCAGCGAACCCGGATGGAGCACAGATACGCAGTATTTT
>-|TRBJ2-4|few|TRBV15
CATSRSNFVVTEKNIQYF
TGTGCCACCAGCAGATCGAACTTTGTCGTAACTGAGAAAAACATTCAGTACTTC
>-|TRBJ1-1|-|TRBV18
CASSTGQTDTEAFF
TGTGCCAGCTCAACAGGACAGACTGACACTGAAGCTTTCTTT